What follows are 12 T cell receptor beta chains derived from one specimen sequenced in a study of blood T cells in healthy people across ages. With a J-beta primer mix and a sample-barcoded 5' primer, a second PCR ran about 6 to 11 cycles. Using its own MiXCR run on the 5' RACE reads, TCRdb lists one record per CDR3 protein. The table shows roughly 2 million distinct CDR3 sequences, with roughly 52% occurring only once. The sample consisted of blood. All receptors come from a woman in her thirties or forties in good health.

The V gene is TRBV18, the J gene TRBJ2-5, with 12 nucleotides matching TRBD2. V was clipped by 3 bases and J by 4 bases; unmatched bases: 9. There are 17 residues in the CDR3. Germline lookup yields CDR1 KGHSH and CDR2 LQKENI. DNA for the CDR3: TGTGCCAGCTCACCGACTAGCGGGGGACTAAAGGGAGAGACCCAGTACTTC. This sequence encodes CASSPTSGGLKGETQYF.

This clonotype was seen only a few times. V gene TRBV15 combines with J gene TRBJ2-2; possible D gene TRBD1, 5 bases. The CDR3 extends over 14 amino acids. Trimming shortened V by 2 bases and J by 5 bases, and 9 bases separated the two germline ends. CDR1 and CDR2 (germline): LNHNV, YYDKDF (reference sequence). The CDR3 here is CATSRPRETGELFF. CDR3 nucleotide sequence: TGTGCCACCAGCAGACCCAGGGAAACCGGGGAGCTGTTTTTT.

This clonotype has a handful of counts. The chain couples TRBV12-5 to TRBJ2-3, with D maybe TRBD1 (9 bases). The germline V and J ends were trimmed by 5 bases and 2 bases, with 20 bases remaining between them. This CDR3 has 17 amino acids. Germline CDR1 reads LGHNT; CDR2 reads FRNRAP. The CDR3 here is CASGTGQGTRVTDTQYF. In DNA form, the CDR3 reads TGTGCTAGTGGTACCGGACAGGGGACTAGGGTCACAGATACGCAGTATTTT.

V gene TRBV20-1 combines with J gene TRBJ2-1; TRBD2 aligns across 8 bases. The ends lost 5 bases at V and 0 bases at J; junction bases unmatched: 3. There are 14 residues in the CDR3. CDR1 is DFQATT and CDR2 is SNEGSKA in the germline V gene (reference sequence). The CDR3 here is CSAFSGASYNEQFF. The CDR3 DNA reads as TGCAGTGCTTTTAGCGGGGCCTCCTACAATGAGCAGTTCTTC.

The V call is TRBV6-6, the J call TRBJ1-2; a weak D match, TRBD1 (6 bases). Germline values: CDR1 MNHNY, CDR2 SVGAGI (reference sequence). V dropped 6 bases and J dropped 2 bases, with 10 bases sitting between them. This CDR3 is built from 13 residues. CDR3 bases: TGTGCCAGCAGATGGACAGACAACTATGGCTACACCTTC. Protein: CASRWTDNYGYTF.

CDR3 protein: CASSPQLGPSYNEQYF. Here the CDR3 DNA reads TGTGCCAGCAGCCCTCAGCTAGGTCCCTCCTACAATGAGCAGTACTTC. This chain links TRBV9 with TRBJ2-7; no clear D gene. Trimming removed 4 bases from V and 7 bases from J, with 24 bases in between. CDR1 and CDR2 (germline): SGDLS, YYNGEE. CDR3 length: 16 amino acids.

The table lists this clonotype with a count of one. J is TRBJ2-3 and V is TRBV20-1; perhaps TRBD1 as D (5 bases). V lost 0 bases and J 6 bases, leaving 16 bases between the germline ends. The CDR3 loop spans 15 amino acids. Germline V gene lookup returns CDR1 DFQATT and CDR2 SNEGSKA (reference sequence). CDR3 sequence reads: CSARDLRGILDTQYF. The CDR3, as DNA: TGCAGTGCTAGAGACCTAAGGGGCATTTTGGATACGCAGTATTTT.

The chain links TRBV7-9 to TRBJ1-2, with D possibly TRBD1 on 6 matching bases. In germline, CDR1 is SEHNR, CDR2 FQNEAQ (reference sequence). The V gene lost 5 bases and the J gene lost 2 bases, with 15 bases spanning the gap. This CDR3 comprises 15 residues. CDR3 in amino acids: CASSDWGALNYGYTF. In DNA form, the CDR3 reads TGTGCCAGCAGCGACTGGGGGGCTCTCAACTATGGCTACACCTTC.

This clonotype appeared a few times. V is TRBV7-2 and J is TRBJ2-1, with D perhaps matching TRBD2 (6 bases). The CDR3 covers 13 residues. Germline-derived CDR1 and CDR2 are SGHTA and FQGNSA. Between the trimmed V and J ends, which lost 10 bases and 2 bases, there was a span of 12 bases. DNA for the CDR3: TGTGCCACCGGGAGATTTGCCTACAATGAGCAGTTCTTC. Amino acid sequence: CATGRFAYNEQFF.

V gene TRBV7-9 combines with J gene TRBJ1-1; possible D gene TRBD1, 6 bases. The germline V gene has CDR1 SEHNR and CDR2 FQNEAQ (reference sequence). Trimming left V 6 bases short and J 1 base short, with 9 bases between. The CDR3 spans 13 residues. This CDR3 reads CASRMGANTEAFF. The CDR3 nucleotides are TGTGCCAGCAGGATGGGGGCGAACACTGAAGCTTTCTTT.

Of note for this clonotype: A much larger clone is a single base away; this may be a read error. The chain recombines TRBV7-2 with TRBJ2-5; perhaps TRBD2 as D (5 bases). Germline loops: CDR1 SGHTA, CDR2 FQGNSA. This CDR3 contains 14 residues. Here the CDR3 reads CVSSSGLAYNEQYF. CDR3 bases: TGTGTCAGCAGTTCCGGACTCGCCTACAATGAGCAGTACTTC.

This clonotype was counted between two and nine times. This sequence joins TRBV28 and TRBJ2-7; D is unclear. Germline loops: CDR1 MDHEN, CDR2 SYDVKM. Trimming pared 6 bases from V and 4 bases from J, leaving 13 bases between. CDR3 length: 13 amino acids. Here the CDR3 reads CASSSQSPYEQYF. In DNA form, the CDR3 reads TGTGCCAGCAGCTCCCAATCCCCTTACGAGCAGTACTTC.